The present T cell receptor beta chain was sequenced within a study of blood T cells in healthy people across ages. A few counts support this clonotype. Primed by a sample-barcoded 5' primer and a J-beta primer mix, a second PCR proceeded for roughly 6 to 12 cycles. TCRdb fed the 5' RACE reads into MiXCR, producing one record per CDR3 protein. The data hold over 1,500,000 distinct CDR3 sequences, with roughly 49% observed a single time. Drawn from each donor were ten milliliters of peripheral blood. The material sequenced was blood. This TCR was sampled from a woman aged 40-49 years in good health.

CDR3 sequence: CASSQIGSGANVLTF. The CDR3 DNA reads TGCGCCAGCAGCCAGATAGGCTCTGGGGCCAACGTCCTGACTTTC. V gene TRBV4-1 combines with J gene TRBJ2-6; D not certain. Trimming pared 3 bases from V and 0 bases from J, leaving 6 bases between. This CDR3 comprises 15 residues. Germline V gene lookup returns CDR1 MGHRA and CDR2 YSYEKL.